These T cell receptor beta chains were read from a single sample in a study of beta chain features in type 1 diabetes. Sequenced by immunoSEQ multiplex PCR; TCRdb stores in-frame clones only, minus some. Here the sample spans 300,000 or so clones, roughly a tenth being singletons. The sample comprised central memory CD4+ T cells from blood. The receptors here all came from a young man with type 1 diabetes. CDR3s include the opening cysteine and the closing phenylalanine or tryptophan. The D gene is left open where the match is weak. Not all rows give a size; the values are once, few, many and, for expanded clones, a class.

v_gene,abundance,j_gene,d_gene,CDR3aa,CDR3nt
TRBV2,NA,TRBJ2-7,NA,CASNPDSSYEQYF,TGTGCCAGCAACCCGGACAGTTCCTACGAGCAGTACTTC
TRBV25-1,few,TRBJ2-5,NA,CASRRGTGKTQYF,TGTGCCAGCAGGAGGGGGACCGGAAAGACCCAGTACTTC
TRBV6-1,few,TRBJ2-6,TRBD1,CASSGDSSGANVLTF,TGTGCCAGCAGCGGGGACAGCTCTGGGGCCAACGTCCTGACTTTC
TRBV2,few,TRBJ1-5,NA,CASSEGAGQNQPQHF,TGTGCCAGCAGTGAAGGGGCCGGACAGAATCAGCCCCAGCATTTT
TRBV28,NA,TRBJ1-5,NA,CASSTPTDYSNQPQHF,TGTGCCAGCAGTACCCCGACAGACTATAGCAATCAGCCCCAGCATTTT
TRBV27,NA,TRBJ2-7,TRBD1,CASSSLRTGFSSLDEQYF,TGTGCCAGCAGTTCCCTACGGACAGGGTTCTCTTCTCTCGACGAGCAGTACTTC
TRBV7-2,few,TRBJ2-1,NA,CASSIGGRSNNEQFF,TGTGCCAGCAGCATCGGCGGCAGGAGCAACAATGAGCAGTTCTTC
TRBV28,NA,TRBJ2-7,NA,CASSLTGEAYEQYF,TGTGCCAGCAGTTTAACAGGTGAAGCCTACGAGCAGTACTTC
TRBV5-6,many,TRBJ1-2,TRBD1,CASRGMTGGLGYTF,TGTGCCAGCAGAGGGATGACAGGGGGCCTTGGCTACACCTTC
TRBV25-1,few,TRBJ2-1,NA,CASSPPRVEGNEQFF,TGTGCCAGCAGTCCCCCCCGAGTCGAGGGAAATGAGCAGTTCTTC
TRBV9,few,TRBJ1-5,TRBD1,CASGLGKGAFYSNQPQHF,TGTGCCAGCGGATTAGGGAAGGGGGCTTTCTATAGCAATCAGCCCCAGCATTTT
TRBV14,many,TRBJ1-4,TRBD1,CASSPRDSIEKLFF,TGTGCCAGCAGCCCACGGGACAGTATCGAAAAACTGTTTTTT
TRBV2,few,TRBJ2-3,NA,CASSHPLWGGPSDTQYF,TGTGCCAGCAGTCACCCCCTATGGGGGGGGCCCTCAGATACGCAGTATTTT
TRBV5-1,NA,TRBJ1-1,TRBD1,CASSWTGTTEAFF,TGCGCCAGCAGCTGGACAGGGACCACTGAAGCTTTCTTT